This is a list of T cell receptor beta chains from one sample in a study of T cells in Graves' hyperthyroidism and ophthalmopathy. Each CDR3 protein is one row after TCRdb ran MiXCR on the multiplex PCR reads. Of 550,000 to 600,000 distinct CDR3 sequences in the sample, about a sixth were seen once. The sequencing input was blood. These receptors originate from a woman between 18 and 30 years old with Graves' hyperthyroidism. CDR3s include the opening cysteine and the closing phenylalanine or tryptophan. The D gene is left open where the match is weak. Clone sizes are given selectively: once, few, many, or a class where the clone is expanded.

NA	many	TRBV20-1	12	TRBJ1-4	TGCAGTGCTACCGGGACCCCTGAAAAACTGTTTTTT	CSATGTPEKLFF
TRBD2	many	TRBV11-2	15	TRBJ2-5	TGTGCCAGCAGCATCTTAGGGACGGGAGGTTCGACCCAGTACTTC	CASSILGTGGSTQYF
TRBD1	NA	TRBV19	18	TRBJ1-2	TGTGCCAGTAGTATAACCCTCCAAGACAGGGTATTTACCTATGGCTACACCTTC	CASSITLQDRVFTYGYTF
TRBD1	few	TRBV12-3/TRBV12-4	16	TRBJ1-3	TGTGCCAGCACTTGGACAGGGAAAGTGACTGGAAACACCATATATTTT	CASTWTGKVTGNTIYF
NA	many	TRBV9	13	TRBJ2-7	TGTGCCAGCAGCGTAGGGGGTTCCTACGAGCAGTACTTC	CASSVGGSYEQYF
NA	many	TRBV27	18	TRBJ1-2	TGTGCCAGCAGCTCATTACAAGCAGTGGCAGTAGGGTTCTATGGCTACACCTTC	CASSSLQAVAVGFYGYTF
NA	many	TRBV28	17	TRBJ2-3	TGTGCCAGCAGCTCCACTCCTCCTAGCGTCAGTCCAGATACGCAGTATTTT	CASSSTPPSVSPDTQYF
NA	few	TRBV20-1	10	TRBJ1-2	TGCAGTGTTATCGACTATGGCTACACCTTC	CSVIDYGYTF
NA	NA	TRBV10-3	13	TRBJ2-5	TGTGCCATCAAGGAGGGGGCGGAAGAGACCCAGTACTTC	CAIKEGAEETQYF
TRBD2	many	TRBV5-1	13	TRBJ2-3	TGCGCCAGCAGCTTGACTAGCGGGGATACGCAGTATTTT	CASSLTSGDTQYF
NA	many	TRBV3-1	15	TRBJ1-1	TGTGCCAGCAGCCCAAGGGGGGTTTTAACCACTGAAGCTTTCTTT	CASSPRGVLTTEAFF
NA	NA	TRBV6-1	15	TRBJ2-1	TGTGCCAGCACTCTACGGGGACTCCCGGACAATGAGCAGTTCTTC	CASTLRGLPDNEQFF
TRBD1	NA	TRBV5-1	17	TRBJ2-7	TGCGCCAGCAGCTCGAGTTACGCCGGGACAGGGACCTACGAGCAGTACTTC	CASSSSYAGTGTYEQYF
NA	NA	TRBV30	13	TRBJ1-5	TGTGCCTGGAGGGGTTTGGTGGGGCAGCCCCAGCATTTT	CAWRGLVGQPQHF
NA	many	TRBV7-9	12	TRBJ1-5	TGTGCCAGCAGCCTCTGGACGGGGAACCAGCATTTT	CASSLWTGNQHF
NA	NA	TRBV5-1	13	TRBJ1-1	TGCGCCAGCAGCTTGGATGCTTTTTCTGAAGCTTTCTTT	CASSLDAFSEAFF
TRBD2	few	TRBV6-2/TRBV6-3	15	TRBJ2-2	TGTGCCAGCAGGACTAGCGGGGGGAACACCGGGGAGCTGTTTTTT	CASRTSGGNTGELFF
TRBD1	NA	TRBV19	15	TRBJ2-7	TGTGCCAGTAGTGAGCCGGGACAGGGGTTCTACGAGCAGTACTTC	CASSEPGQGFYEQYF
NA	NA	TRBV4-2	14	TRBJ2-3	TGTGCCAGCAGCCAAGAGAAGGTTGCAGATACGCAGTATTTT	CASSQEKVADTQYF
NA	many	TRBV12-5	16	TRBJ1-1	TGTGCTAGTGCCGGGGACGTTCCCAGTATTAGCACTGAAGCTTTCTTT	CASAGDVPSISTEAFF
NA	many	TRBV6-2/TRBV6-3	15	TRBJ2-1	TGTGCCAGCAGGGCCGGGACTCAAATATTAAATGAGCAGTTCTTC	CASRAGTQILNEQFF
TRBD2	many	TRBV2	15	TRBJ2-2	TGTGCCAGCAGTGGACTAGCGGGAGATGTCGGGGAGCTGTTTTTT	CASSGLAGDVGELFF